The 19 T cell receptor beta chains presented below share a single source sample, sequenced in a study of blood T cell repertoires in COVID-19. Data came from immunoSEQ multiplex PCR; TCRdb stores just in-frame clones and leaves some out. The sample consists of some 110,000 clones, 80% to 85% of them appearing once. The sequenced sample consisted of peripheral blood. These receptors were taken from a woman of 80 years or more with acute or convalescent COVID-19.

The rearrangement joins TRBV10-3 to TRBJ1-5, with D maybe TRBD1 (6 bases). This CDR3 spans 13 amino acids. CDR1 is ENHRY and CDR2 is SYGVKD in the germline V gene. V shed 2 bases and J shed 4 bases, with 6 bases lying between them. CDR3 amino acids: CAISEQGNQPQHF. The DNA for the CDR3 is TGTGCCATCAGTGAGCAGGGGAATCAGCCCCAGCATTTT.

The V call is TRBV7-2, the J call TRBJ2-2; 10 bases are a match to TRBD2. This CDR3 comprises 15 residues. With V trimmed by 5 bases and J by 8 bases, 8 bases remained unmatched. Germline CDR1 reads SGHTA; CDR2 reads FQGNSA. Written as DNA, the CDR3 is TGTGCCAGCAGCCGTGCGGCTAGCGGGAGTGGGGAGCTGTTTTTT. Translation: CASSRAASGSGELFF.

The rearrangement links TRBV6-5 to TRBJ1-5; perhaps TRBD1 as D (6 bases). Between the trimmed V and J ends, which lost 6 bases and 2 bases, there was a span of 11 bases. Germline assignment: CDR1 MNHEY and CDR2 SVGAGI. The CDR3 extends over 14 amino acids. CDR3 sequence reads: CASSPRQGNQPQHF. The CDR3 coding sequence is TGTGCCAGCAGCCCAAGACAGGGCAATCAGCCCCAGCATTTT.

The V and J genes are TRBV10-2 and TRBJ1-5; no firm D call. Trimming cost V 0 bases and J 6 bases, with 9 bases left between them. Germline CDR1 WSHSY, CDR2 SAAADI. The CDR3 has 14 amino acids. The DNA for the CDR3 is TGCGCCAGCAGTGAGTCGAGTCTCACTCAGCCCCAGCATTTT. Its translation: CASSESSLTQPQHF.

The chain is built from TRBV14 and TRBJ1-2; 8 bases are shared with TRBD1. Germline trimming cut 4 bases from V and 6 bases from J; bases unmatched to any gene: 7. From germline, CDR1 is SGHDN and CDR2 FVKESK. This CDR3 comprises 14 residues. Written as DNA, the CDR3 is TGTGCCAGCAGCCGAAACCAGGGGGCGCATGGCTACACCTTC. Translation: CASSRNQGAHGYTF.

The chain links TRBV28 to TRBJ1-3; D ambiguous. Germline V gives CDR1 MDHEN, CDR2 SYDVKM. Deletions cut 6 bases from V and 2 bases from J, with 17 bases between. This CDR3 has 16 residues. The CDR3 spells CASSNRALRAGNTIYF. In DNA, the CDR3 is TGTGCCAGCAGCAACCGAGCCCTGAGGGCTGGAAACACCATATATTTT.

This clone has a single count. This rearrangement joins TRBV10-3 to TRBJ2-3, with 12 bases aligning to TRBD2. Germline V lookup: CDR1 ENHRY, CDR2 SYGVKD. The CDR3 spans 16 residues. V lost 3 bases and J lost 5; bases outside the gene matches: 6. The CDR3 reads CAISEGRLAGEDTQYF. The DNA of the CDR3 is TGTGCCATCAGTGAAGGGAGACTAGCGGGAGAAGATACGCAGTATTTT.

This chain connects TRBV11-2 to TRBJ1-2; 7 bases align to TRBD1. Germline values: CDR1 SGHAT, CDR2 FQNNGV. J was trimmed by 8 bases and V by 5 bases; bases with no gene match: 11. The CDR3 totals 14 residues. CDR3 sequence (DNA): TGTGCCAGCAGCAATGTCCGACAGGGTAAAGGCTACACCTTC. Translation: CASSNVRQGKGYTF.

Here the CDR3 reads CASSESRGFTNEKLFF. Written as DNA, the CDR3 is TGTGCCAGCAGTGAGTCCAGGGGGTTTACTAATGAAAAACTGTTTTTT. V gene TRBV25-1 combines with J gene TRBJ1-4; 7 nucleotides align to TRBD1. Trimming at V came to 3 bases and at J to 2 bases, leaving 6 bases not matched to a gene. Germline assignment: CDR1 MGHDK and CDR2 SYGVNS. This CDR3 comprises 16 residues.

V is TRBV5-1 and J is TRBJ1-1; D ambiguous. Germline CDR1 is SGHRS and CDR2 is YFSETQ. This CDR3 is built from 14 residues. V lost 0 bases and J lost 2, with 8 bases in between. The CDR3 here is CASSLGHPNTEAFF. The CDR3 DNA sequence: TGCGCCAGCAGCTTGGGACACCCAAACACTGAAGCTTTCTTT.

J is TRBJ1-2 and V is TRBV11-2; tentative D call: TRBD1 (6 bases). V was cut by 5 bases and J by 5 bases, with 15 bases left in between. Per germline, CDR1 SGHAT and CDR2 FQNNGV. CDR3 size: 14 residues. In DNA form, the CDR3 reads TGTGCCAGCAGCCCCAACACACAGGGTTATGGCTACACCTTC. Amino acids: CASSPNTQGYGYTF.

V gene TRBV6-5 combines with J gene TRBJ1-4; tentatively, D is TRBD1 (6 bases). This CDR3 contains 14 residues. Germline CDR1 reads MNHEY; CDR2 reads SVGAGI. Trimming cost V 6 bases and J 4 bases, with 12 bases left between them. The DNA for the CDR3 is TGTGCCAGCAGATCGACAGGCTTTAATGAAAAACTGTTTTTT. Translated, it gives CASRSTGFNEKLFF.

The chain employs TRBV2 and TRBJ2-7; 7 positions match TRBD2. Germline-derived CDR1 and CDR2 are SNHLY and FYNNEI. CDR3 length: 13 residues. The junction had 8 bases not matched to a gene; V was cut back by 6 bases and J by 6 bases. In nucleotides, the CDR3 is TGTGCCAGCAGAAGCGGGACCTTCGGCGAGCAGTACTTC. Protein product: CASRSGTFGEQYF.

The genes are TRBV9 and TRBJ1-6; 9 positions match TRBD1. Germline V gene lookup returns CDR1 SGDLS and CDR2 YYNGEE. Germline trimming cut 3 bases from V and 7 bases from J; bases unmatched to any gene: 2. The CDR3 consists of 14 residues. In nucleotides, the CDR3 is TGTGCCAGCAGCGACAGGGGGCCGAATTCACCCCTCCACTTT. This sequence encodes CASSDRGPNSPLHF.

The chain couples TRBV28 to TRBJ1-5; 10 bases line up with TRBD1. Germline CDR1 and CDR2: MDHEN and SYDVKM. The CDR3 has 15 amino acids. Germline trimming cut 4 bases from V and 5 bases from J; bases unmatched to any gene: 5. In DNA, the CDR3 is TGTGCCAGCAGTTCGGGACAGGGGCCCTATCAGCCCCAGCATTTT. This codes for CASSSGQGPYQPQHF.

This chain connects TRBV14 to TRBJ2-7; D gene ambiguous. From germline, CDR1 is SGHDN and CDR2 FVKESK. Trimming cost V 5 bases and J 3 bases, with 11 bases left between them. The CDR3 is 13 amino acids. In DNA, the CDR3 is TGTGCCAGCAGCTTGAACCCACTCTACGAGCAGTACTTC. Residues: CASSLNPLYEQYF.

The V call is TRBV6-2 or TRBV6-3, the J call TRBJ1-2; the match to TRBD1 covers 7 bases. Per the germline V gene, CDR1 is MNHEY and CDR2 is SVGEGT. V was clipped by 6 bases and J by 3 bases; unmatched bases: 4. The CDR3 has 13 residues. The CDR3 DNA is TGTGCCAGCAGCCCTGGGACAGACTATGGCTACACCTTC. The encoded protein is CASSPGTDYGYTF.

The chain combines TRBV5-5 with TRBJ2-5; maybe TRBD2 (6 bases). Per germline, CDR1 SGHKS and CDR2 YYEKEE (reference sequence). The CDR3 is 15 amino acids. The V and J ends lost 4 bases and 1 base respectively, with 14 bases between them. CDR3 region: CASSDGTVVQETQYF. The DNA for the CDR3 is TGTGCCAGCAGCGACGGGACTGTAGTCCAAGAGACCCAGTACTTC. Supplemented by reference TRBV5-5 and TRBJ2-5, the full variable domain reads DAGVTQSPTHLIKTRGQQVTLRCSPISGHKSVSWYQQVLGQGPQFIFQYYEKEERGRGNFPDRFSARQFPNYSSELNVNALLLGDSALYLCASSDGTVVQETQYFGPGTRLLVL.

This clone appeared once. The V call is TRBV18, the J call TRBJ2-3; 13 bases match TRBD2. CDR1 is KGHSH and CDR2 is LQKENI in the germline V gene. V trimming: 4 bases; J trimming: 5 bases; junction bases outside the gene matches: 6. The CDR3 spans 16 residues. CDR3 sequence (DNA): TGTGCCAGCTCACAGATACTAGCGGGAGGGGAAGATACGCAGTATTTT. It yields the protein CASSQILAGGEDTQYF.